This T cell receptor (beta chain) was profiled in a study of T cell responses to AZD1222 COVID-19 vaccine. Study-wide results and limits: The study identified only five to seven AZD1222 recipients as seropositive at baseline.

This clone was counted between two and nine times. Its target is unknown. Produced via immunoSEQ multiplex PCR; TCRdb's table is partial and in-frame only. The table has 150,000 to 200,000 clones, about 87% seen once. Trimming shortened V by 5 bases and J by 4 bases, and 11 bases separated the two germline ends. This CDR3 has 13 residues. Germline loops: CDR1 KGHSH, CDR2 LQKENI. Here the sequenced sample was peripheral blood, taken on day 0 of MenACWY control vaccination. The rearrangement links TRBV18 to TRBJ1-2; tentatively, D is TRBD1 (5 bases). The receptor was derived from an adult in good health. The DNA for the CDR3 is TGTGCCAGCTCATTTTCAGGGTTCTATGGCTACACCTTC. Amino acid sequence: CASSFSGFYGYTF.